This paragraph reports one T cell receptor beta chain. Its target is not known. The source of the sample is a study of post-analysis software for immune sequencing data. Whole-study context: Patients had relapsing-remitting, secondary progressive or progressive-relapsing multiple sclerosis; some lacked subtype. General study results and limits: When patients were compared with controls, roughly five TRBV segments were more frequent, TRBV5-6, TRBV5-1 and TRBV20-1 among them.

CDR1 is MNHEY and CDR2 is SVGAGI in the germline V gene. The CDR3 has 13 residues. Trimming stripped 0 bases from V and 4 bases from J, with 3 bases between. cDNA libraries of TCR beta carried unique molecular identifiers. From the PCR reads, TCRdb called clonotypes with MiXCR, one entry per CDR3 protein. The repertoire has about 760,000 distinct CDR3 sequences, 30% of them found once; the top ten carry more than 0.45%. The sequencing input was blood. The TCR sequence derives from a girl under 18 with multiple sclerosis. V usage is TRBV6-5 and J usage is TRBJ2-2; no definite D call. The CDR3 coding sequence is TGTGCCAGCAGTTACTCCTTCACCGGGGAGCTGTTTTTT. Residues: CASSYSFTGELFF.